These 5 T cell receptor beta chains were sequenced from one sample in a study of T cells in Graves' hyperthyroidism and ophthalmopathy. There were TCR beta CDR3 regions amplified from RNA transcripts. First-round RT-PCR of the TCR CDR3 relied on the HTBI primer set. TCRdb processed the multiplex PCR reads anew with MiXCR; each CDR3 protein has one entry. The data contain a few hundred thousand distinct CDR3 sequences, around a sixth of them singletons. The sample consisted of blood. The receptors come from a woman aged 45-65 years with Graves' hyperthyroidism.

In this sample, this clonotype turned up a few times. CDR3 sequence reads: CASSETGHSGNTIYF. The DNA for the CDR3 is TGTGCCAGCAGTGAGACAGGCCACTCTGGAAACACCATATATTTT. The V and J genes are TRBV2 and TRBJ1-3; D perhaps matches TRBD1 (6 bases). CDR1 and CDR2 from the germline V gene are SNHLY and FYNNEI. CDR3 length: 15 amino acids. V dropped 3 bases and J dropped 0 bases, with 9 bases sitting between them. Based on the CDR3 plus reference TRBV2 and TRBJ1-3, the full variable domain is EPEVTQTPSHQVTQMGQEVILRCVPISNHLYFYWYRQILGQKVEFLVSFYNNEISEKSEIFDDQFSVERPDGSNFTLKIRSTKLEDSAMYFCASSETGHSGNTIYFGEGSWLTVV.

In this sample, this clonotype turned up many times. This chain joins TRBV2 and TRBJ1-1, with D perhaps TRBD1 (6 bases). V was clipped by 6 bases and J by 0 bases, with 17 bases between them. The CDR3 consists of 16 residues. From germline, CDR1 is SNHLY and CDR2 FYNNEI. In DNA form, the CDR3 reads TGTGCCAGCAGCCCGTACAGGGAATACATGAACACTGAAGCTTTCTTT. This translates into CASSPYREYMNTEAFF. Looking up the rest from reference TRBV2 and TRBJ1-1 gives the full variable domain: EPEVTQTPSHQVTQMGQEVILRCVPISNHLYFYWYRQILGQKVEFLVSFYNNEISEKSEIFDDQFSVERPDGSNFTLKIRSTKLEDSAMYFCASSPYREYMNTEAFFGQGTRLTVV.

This clonotype was picked up many times. J is TRBJ1-2 and V is TRBV6-2 or TRBV6-3; D gene ambiguous. Looked up from germline, CDR1 is MNHEY and CDR2 is SVGEGT. V was clipped by 0 bases and J by 4 bases, with 6 bases between them. The CDR3 loop spans 13 amino acids. This chain's CDR3 is CASSYSDPYGYTF. CDR3 bases: TGTGCCAGCAGTTACTCAGATCCCTATGGCTACACCTTC.

A remark on this clonotype: A much larger clone lies a single base off, so this may be a read error. The rearrangement joins TRBV11-2 to TRBJ2-3; 11 bases are a match to TRBD2. Germline V CDR1 and CDR2: SGHAT, FQNNGV. The V segment lost 6 bases and the J segment 7 bases; nucleotides outside the gene matches: 9. The CDR3 is 15 residues long. The CDR3 nucleotides are TGTGCCAGCAGGCCTCTAGCGGGGGGAGGATATACGCAGTATTTT. The encoded protein is CASRPLAGGGYTQYF.

This clonotype was detected many times. V usage is TRBV28 and J usage is TRBJ2-1, with D possibly being TRBD2 (6 bases). The CDR3 loop spans 16 amino acids. Per germline, CDR1 MDHEN and CDR2 SYDVKM. The germline V and J ends were trimmed by 3 bases and 0 bases, with 12 bases remaining between them. Here the CDR3 DNA reads TGTGCCAGCAGTTTTGGGGGGATGAGCTCCTACAATGAGCAGTTCTTC. This translates into CASSFGGMSSYNEQFF.